This T cell receptor beta chain is from a study of regulatory T cells in long-lasting Graves disease. This sample's time point: persistent/refractory GD, antithyroid drugs over 5 years with positive TRAb. PBMC-derived RNA was used for the TCR library. Patients hailed from an endocrinology department in Xi'an, China. Sequencing libraries for TCR beta were prepared with iRepertoire HTBI primers and Arm-PCR of CDR3 regions. TCRdb re-analysed the multiplex PCR reads in MiXCR, keeping a single row per CDR3 protein. Of fewer than 450,000 distinct CDR3 sequences in the sample, about 20% are singletons; the top ten hold less than 25%. Trimming removed 4 bases at V and 4 bases at J, with 17 bases between. Germline lookup yields CDR1 DFQATT and CDR2 SNEGSKA (reference sequence). This CDR3 is 14 amino acids long.

The V call is TRBV20-1, the J call TRBJ2-7, with a weak D call TRBD1 (6 bases). The material sequenced was peripheral blood mononuclear cells (PBMCs), taken when the disease was refractory, from a patient treated with antithyroid drugs. The TCR was taken from a female donor with Graves disease. CDR3 amino acids: CSAISQGLTYEQYF. The CDR3 DNA reads TGCAGTGCTATATCACAGGGTCTGACGTACGAGCAGTACTTC.